This T cell receptor (beta chain) was identified in a study of blood T cells in healthy people across ages. Points from the study as a whole: Diversity of TCR beta per million T cells declined in a roughly linear way with age.

Through a sample-barcoded 5' primer and a J-beta primer mix, a second PCR was run for roughly 6 to 11 cycles. Each cDNA molecule carried a tag from a template-switch adaptor that contained 12 random nucleotides. One entry per CDR3 protein, called by TCRdb with MiXCR from the 5' RACE reads. The sample yields 1.5 million to 2 million distinct CDR3 sequences, 30% to 40% seen once. The CDR3 contains 15 residues. Germline assignment: CDR1 SGHRS and CDR2 YFSETQ. Trimming took off 0 bases at V and 1 base at J, with 10 bases between the two ends. About this clonotype: Its antigen is unidentified.

The sample consisted of blood. The rearrangement uses TRBV5-1 and TRBJ1-1; D is possibly TRBD1 (5 bases). The TCR originated in a woman aged 25 to 39 in good health. CDR3 bases: TGCGCCAGCAGCTTGGTCCGACAGTCGAACACTGAAGCTTTCTTT. Its protein product is CASSLVRQSNTEAFF.